This TCR beta chain came from a study of CD8+ T cells in alopecia areata. Overall study context: Treatment of the treated patients consisted of oral tofacitinib, 5 to 10 mg twice daily.

V shed 1 base and J shed 2 bases, with 6 bases lying between them. The CDR3 runs to 14 residues. Per germline, CDR1 MGHDK and CDR2 SYGVNS. Alopecia areata patients provided lesional scalp punch biopsies and peripheral blood, both collected for the study. cDNA prepared by RNA extraction and subsequent reverse transcription served as the template for sequencing. TCRdb keeps only in-frame clones here, not all; method: immunoSEQ multiplex PCR. The repertoire holds some 240,000 clones, with roughly 57% as singletons. V is TRBV25-1 and J is TRBJ1-5; no clear D gene. The sequence came from a human donor with alopecia areata. The source material was CD4+ T cells sorted from blood, sampled at week 0. The CDR3 is CASSEWGGNQPQHF. The CDR3 DNA is TGTGCCAGCAGTGAATGGGGAGGCAATCAGCCCCAGCATTTT. Using reference TRBV25-1 and TRBJ1-5 for the parts outside the CDR3, the full variable domain is EADIYQTPRYLVIGTGKKITLECSQTMGHDKMYWYQQDPGMELHLIHYSYGVNSTEKGDLSSESTVSRIRTEHFPLTLESARPSHTSQYLCASSEWGGNQPQHFGDGTRLSIL.